Each of the 32 T cell receptor beta chains below was sequenced from the same sample in a study of OX40 agonist ivuxolimab in advanced cancers. Clones were sequenced by immunoSEQ multiplex PCR, and TCRdb holds only the in-frame ones, with some missing. This sample yields roughly 110,000 clones, of which around 90% are seen a single time; approximately 1.3% belongs to the top ten. This sample comprised CD4+ or CD8+ T cells sorted from blood, obtained in a trial of the OX40 agonist ivuxolimab. The source of these receptors is an adult with an advanced solid tumor such as melanoma, head and neck, liver or kidney cancer.

The V call is TRBV15, the J call TRBJ2-3; D remains unclear. The V end was cut by 1 base, the J end by 0 bases, with 8 bases between. This CDR3 has 15 amino acids. Germline assignment: CDR1 LNHNV and CDR2 YYDKDF (reference sequence). The CDR3 loop is CATSRGGASTDTQYF. CDR3 bases: TGTGCCACCAGCAGAGGCGGAGCTAGCACAGATACGCAGTATTTT.

This chain links TRBV7-8 with TRBJ2-1, with TRBD2 identical over 10 bases. CDR3 length equals 17 residues. Germline V lookup: CDR1 SGHVS, CDR2 FQNEAQ. J was trimmed by 9 bases and V by 6 bases; bases with no gene match: 17. In DNA form, the CDR3 reads TGTGCCAGCAGGTCTTCTCAGCGGGAGGGCCCCGGAAGTGAGCAGTTCTTC. Amino acid sequence: CASRSSQREGPGSEQFF.

The genes are TRBV9 and TRBJ1-2; D call uncertain. This CDR3 contains 17 residues. CDR1 SGDLS and CDR2 YYNGEE come from the germline V gene. V lost 4 bases to trimming and J lost 0 bases, with 19 bases between them. In DNA, the CDR3 is TGTGCCAGCAGCCCGCAGGAGGCTCTTGGCTCTAACTATGGCTACACCTTC. This encodes CASSPQEALGSNYGYTF.

This sequence joins TRBV5-4 and TRBJ2-1; D uncertain. CDR1 is SGHNT and CDR2 is YYREEE in the germline V gene (reference sequence). V was trimmed by 5 bases and J by 0 bases, leaving 12 bases between them. The CDR3 runs 15 residues. The CDR3 DNA follows: TGTGCCAGCAGGCTAGATCTAAGCTCCTACAATGAGCAGTTCTTC. Protein product: CASRLDLSSYNEQFF.

This chain links TRBV4-3 with TRBJ2-2; D possibly corresponds to TRBD2 (5 bases). The V gene lost 0 bases and the J gene lost 4 bases, with 15 bases spanning the gap. The CDR3 is 17 residues long. Germline V gene data show CDR1 as LGHNA and CDR2 as YSLEER. The DNA for the CDR3 is TGCGCCAGCAGCCAAGATCCGGTGGGAGTCGGCACCGGGGAGCTGTTTTTT. It translates to CASSQDPVGVGTGELFF.

To note about this clone: The sample has other DNA sequences that encode this CDR3 too. The chain couples TRBV28 to TRBJ1-1; the match to TRBD1 covers 10 bases. Losses at the gene ends were 2 bases for V and 4 bases for J; bases not matched to a gene: 1. From germline, CDR1 is MDHEN and CDR2 SYDVKM. The CDR3 is 14 amino acids. The DNA of the CDR3 is TGTGCCAGCAGTTTAGGGGACAGGGGCACTGAAGCTTTCTTT. It specifies CASSLGDRGTEAFF.

V usage is TRBV6-5 and J usage is TRBJ2-3, with D hard to call. The length of the CDR3 is 13 residues. Germline lookup yields CDR1 MNHEY and CDR2 SVGAGI. Trimming pared 10 bases from V and 2 bases from J, leaving 13 bases between. CDR3: CATRSEITDTQYF. The CDR3 DNA sequence: TGTGCCACACGGAGCGAAATCACAGATACGCAGTATTTT.

This chain links TRBV9 with TRBJ1-5; D call uncertain. Germline V CDR1 and CDR2: SGDLS, YYNGEE. This CDR3 is built from 13 residues. The V gene lost 0 bases and the J gene lost 4 bases, with 5 bases spanning the gap. For the CDR3, the DNA is TGTGCCAGCAGCGTAGCAGAAAATCAGCCCCAGCATTTT. Translated: CASSVAENQPQHF.

V is TRBV28 and J is TRBJ1-1, with a tentative D call TRBD1 (5 bases). The CDR3 extends over 16 amino acids. Germline loops: CDR1 MDHEN, CDR2 SYDVKM. Trimming removed 8 bases from V and 1 base from J, with 20 bases in between. In DNA, the CDR3 is TGTGCCAGCGGGGAGGACACGGGGCTAAGGAACACTGAAGCTTTCTTT. This encodes CASGEDTGLRNTEAFF.

The chain links TRBV5-1 to TRBJ2-5; 7 bases agree with TRBD2. The CDR3 loop spans 16 amino acids. Germline trimming cut 0 bases from V and 1 base from J; bases unmatched to any gene: 6. Germline-derived CDR1 and CDR2 are SGHRS and YFSETQ. CDR3 sequence reads: CASSLGPSGLQETQYF. In DNA form, the CDR3 reads TGCGCCAGCAGCTTGGGCCCTAGCGGTCTCCAAGAGACCCAGTACTTC.

This chain uses TRBV10-3 with TRBJ1-1, with a possible D match to TRBD1 (6 bases). Germline V gives CDR1 ENHRY, CDR2 SYGVKD. The CDR3 extends over 14 amino acids. V was cut by 0 bases and J by 1 base, with 6 bases left in between. The CDR3 loop is CAISESTGNTEAFF. For the CDR3, the DNA is TGTGCCATCAGTGAGTCGACAGGGAACACTGAAGCTTTCTTT.

The V call is TRBV7-2, the J call TRBJ1-5; TRBD1 matches 8 bases. Germline V gene data show CDR1 as SGHTA and CDR2 as FQGNSA. The length of the CDR3 is 15 residues. With 4 bases clipped from V and 4 bases from J, the junction kept 6 bases outside the gene matches. CDR3: CASSSPGQGNQPQHF. The CDR3 DNA reads as TGTGCCAGCAGCTCCCCCGGACAGGGTAATCAGCCCCAGCATTTT. The full variable domain, rest sourced from reference TRBV7-2 and TRBJ1-5, is GAGVSQSPSNKVTEKGKDVELRCDPISGHTALYWYRQSLGQGLEFLIYFQGNSAPDKSGLPSDRFSAERTGGSVSTLTIQRTQQEDSAVYLCASSSPGQGNQPQHFGDGTRLSIL.

The V and J genes are TRBV18 and TRBJ1-5; possibly TRBD1 for D (6 bases). The V end lost 6 bases, the J end lost 6 bases, and 12 bases lay between the germline ends. The germline CDR1 and CDR2 sequences are KGHSH and LQKENI. The CDR3 contains 13 residues. The CDR3 DNA reads TGTGCCAGCTCGAGGCTCAGGGGTCAGCCCCAGCATTTT. Amino acids: CASSRLRGQPQHF.

V usage is TRBV18 and J usage is TRBJ1-3; D gene unclear. Per the germline V gene, CDR1 is KGHSH and CDR2 is LQKENI. The CDR3 is 16 amino acids. V lost 1 base to trimming and J lost 4 bases, with 14 bases between them. For the CDR3, the DNA is TGTGCCAGCTCACCACTTCGGGGTCTTGAAGGAAACACCATATATTTT. As protein: CASSPLRGLEGNTIYF. Looking up the rest from reference TRBV18 and TRBJ1-3 gives the full variable domain: NAGVMQNPRHLVRRRGQEARLRCSPMKGHSHVYWYRQLPEEGLKFMVYLQKENIIDESGMPKERFSAEFPKEGPSILRIQQVVRGDSAAYFCASSPLRGLEGNTIYFGEGSWLTVV.

The chain's CDR3 is CSASLETQYF. In DNA form, the CDR3 reads TGCAGTGCTTCCCTAGAGACCCAGTACTTC. The gene calls are TRBV20-1 and TRBJ2-5, with D unclear. With 5 bases removed from V and 4 bases from J, the gap between germline ends came to 5 bases. Germline V gives CDR1 DFQATT, CDR2 SNEGSKA (reference sequence). This CDR3 is 10 amino acids long.

The chain recombines TRBV29-1 with TRBJ1-1, with D possibly TRBD1 on 6 matching bases. From germline, CDR1 is SQVTM and CDR2 ANQGSEA. V was pared by 5 bases and J by 2 bases, with 9 bases between. The length of the CDR3 is 12 residues. The CDR3 here is CSVLTGNTEAFF. The CDR3 region has the DNA TGCAGCGTTCTGACAGGTAACACTGAAGCTTTCTTT.

As regards this clone: Its ends do not fully match the called genes, so a read error is possible. The chain is built from TRBV7-7 and TRBJ2-2; 16 positions agree with TRBD2. The CDR3 extends over 18 amino acids. CDR1 and CDR2 from the germline V gene are SSHAT and FNYEAQ (reference sequence). CDR3 amino acids: CASSPPGTSGRAGGELFF. The CDR3 nucleotides are TGTGCTAGCAGCCCTCCCGGGACTAGCGGGAGGGCCGGCGGGGAGCTGTTTTTT.

The chain couples TRBV6-5 to TRBJ2-5; D uncertain. The end of the DNA fits TRBJ2-7 better, so the J call may be wrong. The CDR3 is 14 residues long. Germline loops: CDR1 MNHEY, CDR2 SVGAGI. The chain's CDR3 is CASSPTMGTYEQYF. The DNA of the CDR3 is TGTGCCAGCAGTCCTACCATGGGGACCTACGAGCAGTACTTC.

This clone has a single count. V usage is TRBV18 and J usage is TRBJ2-1; TRBD2 agrees at 11 bases. The CDR3 has 18 amino acids. Germline V CDR1 and CDR2: KGHSH, LQKENI. J gave up 1 base and V 0 bases, and 5 bases lay outside the gene matches. The CDR3 loop reads CASSPPGLAGGSYNEQFF. The CDR3 bases are TGTGCCAGCTCACCACCGGGGCTAGCGGGGGGTTCCTACAATGAGCAGTTCTTC.

The CDR3 region has the DNA TGTGCCAGCAGTGAGCAGTACACTGAAGCTTTCTTT. Encoded protein: CASSEQYTEAFF. The chain employs TRBV2 and TRBJ1-1; unclear D gene. Trimming cost V 3 bases and J 3 bases, with 5 bases left between them. Germline CDR1 reads SNHLY; CDR2 reads FYNNEI. The CDR3 is 12 amino acids.

CDR3 in amino acids: CATERGDNEQFF. The CDR3 DNA reads TGTGCCACCGAGCGGGGCGACAATGAGCAGTTCTTC. The chain combines TRBV10-3 with TRBJ2-1, with 7 bases that match TRBD2. V was pared by 10 bases and J by 5 bases, with 5 bases of the junction left unmatched. The germline V gene has CDR1 ENHRY and CDR2 SYGVKD. The CDR3 is made up of 12 amino acids.

The chain is built from TRBV5-4 and TRBJ1-6; no clear D gene. Germline CDR1 SGHNT, CDR2 YYREEE (reference sequence). The CDR3 extends over 15 amino acids. V lost 1 base, J lost 9 bases, and 14 bases lay in between. The CDR3 DNA sequence: TGTGCCAGCAGCTTGTATCAGTTAGGAAGTTCACCCCTCCACTTT. Translated, it gives CASSLYQLGSSPLHF.

The chain recombines TRBV5-1 with TRBJ1-3; no reliable D call. V was trimmed by 4 bases and J by 0 bases, leaving 17 bases between them. CDR3 length: 17 residues. Germline V gives CDR1 SGHRS, CDR2 YFSETQ. The CDR3 nucleotides read TGCGCCAGCAGCCTAGACACCTTCTCCTACTCTGGAAACACCATATATTTT. It is translated as CASSLDTFSYSGNTIYF.

Note on this clone: Other DNA sequences from this sample encode an identical CDR3 as well. This chain connects TRBV28 to TRBJ2-3; 9 nucleotides agree with TRBD1. CDR3 length: 16 residues. The germline V gene encodes CDR1 MDHEN and CDR2 SYDVKM. After removal of 4 bases from V and 0 bases from J, the junction contained 5 bases not matched to a gene. CDR3 DNA: TGTGCCAGCAGTTCAACAGGGGGCACTAGCACAGATACGCAGTATTTT. It codes for CASSSTGGTSTDTQYF.

The chain recombines TRBV28 with TRBJ2-5; TRBD1 aligns across 9 bases. The CDR3 has 15 residues. Germline V lookup: CDR1 MDHEN, CDR2 SYDVKM. After removal of 5 bases from V and 5 bases from J, the junction contained 9 bases not matched to a gene. The CDR3 nucleotides read TGTGCCAGCAGTACCGGGACAGGGTGGGCGGAGACCCAGTACTTC. Encoded protein: CASSTGTGWAETQYF. The complete variable domain, with remaining parts taken from reference TRBV28 and TRBJ2-5, reads DVKVTQSSRYLVKRTGEKVFLECVQDMDHENMFWYRQDPGLGLRLIYFSYDVKMKEKGDIPEGYSVSREKKERFSLILESASTNQTSMYLCASSTGTGWAETQYFGPGTRLLVL.

The CDR3 coding sequence is TGTGCCAGCAGTTCCCAGTACGAGCAGTACTTC. Translated: CASSSQYEQYF. The gene calls are TRBV27 and TRBJ2-7, with D hard to call. Trimming took off 4 bases at V and 4 bases at J, with 5 bases between the two ends. The V gene's germline CDR1 is MNHEY and CDR2 SMNVEV (reference sequence). The CDR3 contains 11 residues.

V usage is TRBV28 and J usage is TRBJ1-4; D might be TRBD1 (5 bases). Per the germline V gene, CDR1 is MDHEN and CDR2 is SYDVKM. The CDR3 runs 18 residues. V was trimmed by 5 bases and J by 0 bases, leaving 19 bases between them. Written as DNA, the CDR3 is TGTGCCAGCAGTCCCCTCGATCTGGGGGTTGCAACTAATGAAAAACTGTTTTTT. Amino acid sequence: CASSPLDLGVATNEKLFF.

The chain combines TRBV18 with TRBJ1-1; D unclear. Between the trimmed V and J ends, which lost 0 bases and 5 bases, there was a span of 13 bases. The length of the CDR3 is 15 residues. CDR1 is KGHSH, CDR2 LQKENI, per germline. Here the CDR3 DNA reads TGTGCCAGCTCACCACCGAGCGGTCAAGGAACTGAAGCTTTCTTT. Protein sequence: CASSPPSGQGTEAFF.

V and J are TRBV6-6 and TRBJ1-1; D remains ambiguous. Germline V gene lookup returns CDR1 MNHNY and CDR2 SVGAGI (reference sequence). This CDR3 has 11 amino acids. The V gene lost 3 bases and the J gene lost 11 bases, with 10 bases spanning the gap. CDR3 region: CASSYGVAAFF. The DNA of the CDR3 is TGTGCCAGCAGTTATGGGGTCGCTGCTTTCTTT.

The chain employs TRBV5-4 and TRBJ2-7; 7 positions agree with TRBD2. The CDR3 consists of 15 residues. Germline values: CDR1 SGHNT, CDR2 YYREEE (reference sequence). V lost 0 bases and J lost 3; bases outside the gene matches: 6. CDR3 nucleotides: TGTGCCAGCAGCTTGGGGCGTCTAGCGGACTACGAGCAGTACTTC. Amino acid sequence: CASSLGRLADYEQYF.

The J gene is TRBJ2-1, the V gene TRBV6-5; 10 bases fit TRBD2. The ends lost 6 bases at V and 9 bases at J; junction bases unmatched: 11. CDR3 size: 15 residues. Germline loops: CDR1 MNHEY, CDR2 SVGAGI. The CDR3: CASSVGASGSREQFF. The CDR3 region has the DNA TGTGCCAGCAGCGTTGGGGCTAGCGGGAGTCGTGAGCAGTTCTTC.

This chain links TRBV6-5 with TRBJ2-5; 13 positions agree with TRBD2. This CDR3 spans 15 amino acids. The germline V gene encodes CDR1 MNHEY and CDR2 SVGAGI. With 4 bases clipped from V and 5 bases from J, the junction kept 4 bases outside the gene matches. For the CDR3, the DNA is TGTGCCAGCAGTTCCCGACTAGCGGGAGGTGAGACCCAGTACTTC. Translation gives CASSSRLAGGETQYF.